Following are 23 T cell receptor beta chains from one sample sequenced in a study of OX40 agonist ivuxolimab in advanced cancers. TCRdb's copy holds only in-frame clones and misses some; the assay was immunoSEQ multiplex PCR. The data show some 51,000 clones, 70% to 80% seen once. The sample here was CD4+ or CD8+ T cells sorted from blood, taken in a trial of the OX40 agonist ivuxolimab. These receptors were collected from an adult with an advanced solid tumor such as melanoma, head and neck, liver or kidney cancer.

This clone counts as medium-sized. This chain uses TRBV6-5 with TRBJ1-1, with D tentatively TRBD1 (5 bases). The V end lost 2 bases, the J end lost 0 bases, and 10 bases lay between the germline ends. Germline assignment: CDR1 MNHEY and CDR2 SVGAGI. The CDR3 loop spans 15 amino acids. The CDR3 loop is CASSYNGDVNTEAFF. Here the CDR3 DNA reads TGTGCCAGCAGTTACAATGGGGACGTGAACACTGAAGCTTTCTTT.

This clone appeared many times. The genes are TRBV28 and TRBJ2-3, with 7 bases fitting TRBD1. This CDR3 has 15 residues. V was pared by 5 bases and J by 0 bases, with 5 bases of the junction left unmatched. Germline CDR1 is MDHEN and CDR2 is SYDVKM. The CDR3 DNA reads TGTGCCAGCAGTAACGACAGGGCTAGCACAGATACGCAGTATTTT. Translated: CASSNDRASTDTQYF.

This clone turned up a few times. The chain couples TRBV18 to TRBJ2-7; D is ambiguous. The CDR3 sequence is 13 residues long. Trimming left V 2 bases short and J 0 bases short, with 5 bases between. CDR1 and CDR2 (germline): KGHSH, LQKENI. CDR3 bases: TGTGCCAGCTCACCATTAGGCTCCTACGAGCAGTACTTC. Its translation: CASSPLGSYEQYF.

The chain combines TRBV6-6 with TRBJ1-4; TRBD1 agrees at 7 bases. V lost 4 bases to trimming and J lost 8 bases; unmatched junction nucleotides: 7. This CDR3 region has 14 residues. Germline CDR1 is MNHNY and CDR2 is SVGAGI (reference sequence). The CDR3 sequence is CASSLDRVEEKLFF. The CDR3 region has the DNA TGTGCCAGCAGTTTAGACAGGGTGGAAGAAAAACTGTTTTTT.

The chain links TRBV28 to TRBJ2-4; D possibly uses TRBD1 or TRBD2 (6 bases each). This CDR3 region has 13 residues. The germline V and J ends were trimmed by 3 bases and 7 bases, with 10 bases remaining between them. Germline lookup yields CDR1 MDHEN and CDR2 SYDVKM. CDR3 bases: TGTGCCAGCAGTTTGGAGGGGGTGAACATTCAGTACTTC. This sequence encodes CASSLEGVNIQYF.

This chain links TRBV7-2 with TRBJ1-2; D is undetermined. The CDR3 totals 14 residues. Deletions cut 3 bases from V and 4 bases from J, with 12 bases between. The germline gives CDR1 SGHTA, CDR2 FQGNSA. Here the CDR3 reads CASSLIPRGYGYTF. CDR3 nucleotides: TGTGCCAGCAGCTTGATCCCGCGCGGCTATGGCTACACCTTC.

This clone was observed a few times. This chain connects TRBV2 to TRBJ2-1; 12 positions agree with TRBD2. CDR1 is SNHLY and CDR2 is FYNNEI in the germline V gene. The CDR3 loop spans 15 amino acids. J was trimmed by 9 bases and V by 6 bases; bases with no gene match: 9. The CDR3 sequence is CASRGTSGPQGEQFF. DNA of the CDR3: TGTGCCAGCAGGGGGACTAGCGGGCCACAGGGTGAGCAGTTCTTC.

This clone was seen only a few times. The CDR3 is CSVSQMNTEAFF. CDR3 nucleotides: TGCAGCGTCTCACAAATGAACACTGAAGCTTTCTTT. The J gene is TRBJ1-1, the V gene TRBV29-1; D remains ambiguous. The CDR3 loop spans 12 amino acids. The germline CDR1 and CDR2 sequences are SQVTM and ANQGSEA. The ends were cut back, 6 bases at V and 0 bases at J, with 8 bases in the middle.

The CDR3 DNA follows: TGTGCCAGCAGTTTATCTGGAAACACCATATATTTT. Its translation: CASSLSGNTIYF. The chain joins TRBV28 to TRBJ1-3; D gene ambiguous. Trimming removed 1 base from V and 2 bases from J, with 0 bases in between. Germline V CDR1 and CDR2: MDHEN, SYDVKM. CDR3 length: 12 residues.

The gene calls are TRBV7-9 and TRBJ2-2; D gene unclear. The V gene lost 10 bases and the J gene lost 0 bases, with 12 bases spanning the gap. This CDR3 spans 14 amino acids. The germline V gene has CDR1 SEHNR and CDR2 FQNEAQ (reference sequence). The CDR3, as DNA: TGTGCCAACCCAACGCCTTCGAACACCGGGGAGCTGTTTTTT. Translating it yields CANPTPSNTGELFF. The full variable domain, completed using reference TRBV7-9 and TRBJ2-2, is DTGVSQNPRHKITKRGQNVTFRCDPISEHNRLYWYRQTLGQGPEFLTYFQNEAQLEKSRLLSDRFSAERPKGSFSTLEIQRTEQGDSAMYLCANPTPSNTGELFFGEGSRLTVL.

In DNA form, the CDR3 reads TGTGCCAACGGGGGACACCTTAACACTGAAGCTTTCTTT. This gives the protein CANGGHLNTEAFF. This chain connects TRBV6-1 to TRBJ1-1; TRBD1 might be the D (6 bases). CDR3 length equals 13 residues. Trimming removed 10 bases at V and 2 bases at J, with 14 bases between. The germline CDR1 and CDR2 sequences are MNHNS and SASEGT.

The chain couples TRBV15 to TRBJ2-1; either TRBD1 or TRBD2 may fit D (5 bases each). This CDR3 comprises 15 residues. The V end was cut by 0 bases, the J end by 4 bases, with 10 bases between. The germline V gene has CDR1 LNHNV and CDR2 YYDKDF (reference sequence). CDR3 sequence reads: CATSRDRGAYNEQFF. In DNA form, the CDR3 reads TGTGCCACCAGCAGAGACCGAGGGGCGTACAATGAGCAGTTCTTC. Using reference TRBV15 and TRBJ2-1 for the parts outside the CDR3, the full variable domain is DAMVIQNPRYQVTQFGKPVTLSCSQTLNHNVMYWYQQKSSQAPKLLFHYYDKDFNNEADTPDNFQSRRPNTSFCFLDIRSPGLGDTAMYLCATSRDRGAYNEQFFGPGTRLTVL.

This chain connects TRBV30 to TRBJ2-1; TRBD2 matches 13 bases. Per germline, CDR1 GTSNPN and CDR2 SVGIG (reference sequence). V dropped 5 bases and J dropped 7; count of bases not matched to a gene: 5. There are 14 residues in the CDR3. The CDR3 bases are TGTGCCTGGGAGACGGGACTAGCGGGAAATGAGCAGTTCTTC. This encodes CAWETGLAGNEQFF.

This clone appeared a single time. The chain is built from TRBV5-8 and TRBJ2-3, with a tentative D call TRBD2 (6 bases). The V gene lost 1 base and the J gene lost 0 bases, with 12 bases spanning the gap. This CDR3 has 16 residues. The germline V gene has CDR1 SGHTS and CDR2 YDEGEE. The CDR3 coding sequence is TGTGCCAGCAGCTTGAAAGCCGGGACTAGCACAGATACGCAGTATTTT. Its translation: CASSLKAGTSTDTQYF.

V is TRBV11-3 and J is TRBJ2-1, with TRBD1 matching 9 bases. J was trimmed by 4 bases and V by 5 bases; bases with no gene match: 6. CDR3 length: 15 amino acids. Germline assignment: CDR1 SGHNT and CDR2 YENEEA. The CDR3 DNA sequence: TGTGCCAGCAGCCCACGGACAGGGGAATACAATGAGCAGTTCTTC. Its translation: CASSPRTGEYNEQFF.

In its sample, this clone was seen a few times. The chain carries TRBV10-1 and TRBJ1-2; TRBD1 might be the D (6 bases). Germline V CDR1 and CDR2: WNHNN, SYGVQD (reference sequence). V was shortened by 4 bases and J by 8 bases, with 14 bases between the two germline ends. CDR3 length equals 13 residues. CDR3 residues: CASSVDRRFGYTF. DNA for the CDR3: TGCGCCAGCAGTGTTGACAGGAGGTTCGGCTACACCTTC.

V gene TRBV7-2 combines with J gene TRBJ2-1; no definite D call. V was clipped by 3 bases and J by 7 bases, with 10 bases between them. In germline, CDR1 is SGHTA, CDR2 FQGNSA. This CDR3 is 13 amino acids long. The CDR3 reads CASSLGPRNEQFF. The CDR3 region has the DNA TGTGCCAGCAGCTTGGGTCCTAGGAATGAGCAGTTCTTC.

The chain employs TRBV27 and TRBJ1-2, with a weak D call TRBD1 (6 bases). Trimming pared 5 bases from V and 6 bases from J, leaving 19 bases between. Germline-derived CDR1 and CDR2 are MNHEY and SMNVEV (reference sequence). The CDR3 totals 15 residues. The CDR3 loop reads CASSLQQNRENGYTF. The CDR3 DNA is TGTGCCAGCAGTCTCCAACAAAACAGGGAGAATGGCTACACCTTC.

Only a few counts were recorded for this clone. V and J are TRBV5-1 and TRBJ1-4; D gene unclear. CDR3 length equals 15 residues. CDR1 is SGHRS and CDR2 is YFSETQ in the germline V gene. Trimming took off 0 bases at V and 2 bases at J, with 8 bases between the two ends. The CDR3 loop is CASSLDPGTNEKLFF. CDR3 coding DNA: TGCGCCAGCAGCTTGGATCCGGGGACTAATGAAAAACTGTTTTTT.

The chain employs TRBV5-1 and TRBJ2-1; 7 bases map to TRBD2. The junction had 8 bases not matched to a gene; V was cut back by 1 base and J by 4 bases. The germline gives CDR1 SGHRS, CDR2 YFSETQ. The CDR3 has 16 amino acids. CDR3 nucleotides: TGCGCCAGCAGCTTGCCTCTAGCGGACCGATACAATGAGCAGTTCTTC. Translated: CASSLPLADRYNEQFF.

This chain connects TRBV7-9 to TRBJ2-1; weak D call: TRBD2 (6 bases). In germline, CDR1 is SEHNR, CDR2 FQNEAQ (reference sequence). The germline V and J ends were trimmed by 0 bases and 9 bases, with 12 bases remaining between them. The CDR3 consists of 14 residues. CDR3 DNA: TGTGCCAGCAGCTTAGCGGGAGGAGTTAGTGAGCAGTTCTTC. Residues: CASSLAGGVSEQFF. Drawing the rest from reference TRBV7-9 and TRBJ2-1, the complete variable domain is DTGVSQNPRHKITKRGQNVTFRCDPISEHNRLYWYRQTLGQGPEFLTYFQNEAQLEKSRLLSDRFSAERPKGSFSTLEIQRTEQGDSAMYLCASSLAGGVSEQFFGPGTRLTVL.

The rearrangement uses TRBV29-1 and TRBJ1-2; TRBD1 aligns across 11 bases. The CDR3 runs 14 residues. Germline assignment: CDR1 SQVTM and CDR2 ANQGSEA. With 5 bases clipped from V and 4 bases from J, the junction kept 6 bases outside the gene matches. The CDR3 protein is CSVSGQGVVYGYTF. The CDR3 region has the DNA TGCAGCGTTTCGGGACAGGGGGTCGTCTATGGCTACACCTTC.

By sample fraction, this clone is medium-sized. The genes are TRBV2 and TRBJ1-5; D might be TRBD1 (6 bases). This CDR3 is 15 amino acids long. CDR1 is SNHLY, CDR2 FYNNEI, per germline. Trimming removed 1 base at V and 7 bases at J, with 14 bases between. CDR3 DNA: TGTGCCAGCAGTGAAGATCGAACAGGGACGCAGCCCCAGCATTTT. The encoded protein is CASSEDRTGTQPQHF.